The 6 T cell receptor beta chains below all came from one sample that was sequenced in a study of regulatory T cells in long-lasting Graves disease. The time point is: newly diagnosed GD, antithyroid drugs for less than 3 months. TCR sequences were obtained from RNA taken from PBMCs. Relying on iRepertoire HTBI primers and Arm-PCR of CDR3 regions, the team built TCR beta libraries. TCRdb reanalysed the multiplex PCR reads using MiXCR and keeps one entry per CDR3 protein. The profile shows 400,000 to 550,000 distinct CDR3 sequences, about 15% of them singletons. The same sample was also studied in work on T cells in Graves' hyperthyroidism and ophthalmopathy.

The source material was peripheral blood mononuclear cells (PBMCs), sampled at new diagnosis, from a patient treated with antithyroid drugs. These receptor sequences come from a young woman with Graves disease.

At least ten counts were recorded for this clonotype. The chain carries TRBV28 and TRBJ2-3; D tentatively fits TRBD1 or TRBD2 (5 bases each). Per the germline V gene, CDR1 is MDHEN and CDR2 is SYDVKM. The CDR3 contains 17 residues. V was cut by 3 bases and J by 7 bases, with 23 bases left in between. CDR3 bases: TGTGCCAGCAGTTTCCTCACACTAGAGGGGTATGGAAATACGCAGTATTTT. As protein: CASSFLTLEGYGNTQYF.

This clonotype was found many times. The chain couples TRBV12-3 or TRBV12-4 to TRBJ1-1; D not certain. The CDR3 is 11 residues long. The V end lost 8 bases, the J end lost 5 bases, and 9 bases lay between the germline ends. The CDR3 here is CASDYGTEAFF. In nucleotides, the CDR3 is TGTGCCAGCGATTATGGAACTGAAGCTTTCTTT.

This clonotype has just a few counts. The chain is built from TRBV6-1 and TRBJ1-6; weak D call: TRBD1 (5 bases). V lost 4 bases and J 5 bases, leaving 9 bases between the germline ends. Germline V gene data show CDR1 as MNHNS and CDR2 as SASEGT. This CDR3 spans 14 amino acids. CDR3 residues: CASSGGAHNSPLHF. Written as DNA, the CDR3 is TGTGCCAGCAGTGGAGGGGCGCATAATTCACCCCTCCACTTT.

The rearrangement links TRBV7-2 to TRBJ2-3; 13 positions match TRBD2. The J segment lost 5 bases and the V segment lost 5 bases, leaving 10 bases of the junction unmatched. The CDR3 is 17 residues long. Germline values: CDR1 SGHTA, CDR2 FQGNSA. CDR3 sequence: CASSGRTSGSGGDTQYF. The CDR3 DNA sequence: TGTGCCAGCAGCGGGCGGACTAGCGGGAGCGGCGGAGATACGCAGTATTTT.

Of note for this clonotype: One base away lies a much larger clone, so this may be a sequencing read error. The V call is TRBV2, the J call TRBJ1-3, with D tentatively TRBD1 (6 bases). The germline V gene has CDR1 SNHLY and CDR2 FYNNEI. V lost 6 bases and J lost 4, with 13 bases in between. This CDR3 is built from 14 residues. The CDR3 DNA is TGTGCCAGCAGGGGGGCAGGGGAAGGAAACACCATATATTTT. Translating it yields CASRGAGEGNTIYF.

This clonotype was seen more than once but under ten times. V and J are TRBV9 and TRBJ2-1; TRBD2 aligns across 9 bases. Germline V gene lookup returns CDR1 SGDLS and CDR2 YYNGEE. The CDR3 extends over 15 amino acids. Trimming at V came to 2 bases and at J to 6 bases, leaving 6 bases not matched to a gene. This chain's CDR3 is CASSVGSGSLNEQFF. The CDR3 nucleotides read TGTGCCAGCAGCGTTGGTAGCGGGAGCCTCAATGAGCAGTTCTTC.